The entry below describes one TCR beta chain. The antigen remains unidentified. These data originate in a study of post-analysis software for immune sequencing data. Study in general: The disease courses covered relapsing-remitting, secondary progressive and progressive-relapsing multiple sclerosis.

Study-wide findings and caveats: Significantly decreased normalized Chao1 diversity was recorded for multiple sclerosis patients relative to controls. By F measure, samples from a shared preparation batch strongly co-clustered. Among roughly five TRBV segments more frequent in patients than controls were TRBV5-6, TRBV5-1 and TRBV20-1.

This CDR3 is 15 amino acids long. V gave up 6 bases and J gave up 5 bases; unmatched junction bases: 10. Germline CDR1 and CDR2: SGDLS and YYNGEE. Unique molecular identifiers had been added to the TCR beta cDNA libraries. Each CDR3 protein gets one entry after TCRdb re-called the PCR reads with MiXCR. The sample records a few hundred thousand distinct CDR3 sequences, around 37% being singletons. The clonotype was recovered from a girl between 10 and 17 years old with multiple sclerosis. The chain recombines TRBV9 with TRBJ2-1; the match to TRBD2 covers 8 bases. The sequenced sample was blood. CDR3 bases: TGTGCCAGCAATAAATTGCCTAGCGGGCACAATGAGCAGTTCTTC. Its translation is CASNKLPSGHNEQFF. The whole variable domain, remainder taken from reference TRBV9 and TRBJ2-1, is DSGVTQTPKHLITATGQRVTLRCSPRSGDLSVYWYQQSLDQGLQFLIQYYNGEERAKGNILERFSAQQFPDLHSELNLSSLELGDSALYFCASNKLPSGHNEQFFGPGTRLTVL.